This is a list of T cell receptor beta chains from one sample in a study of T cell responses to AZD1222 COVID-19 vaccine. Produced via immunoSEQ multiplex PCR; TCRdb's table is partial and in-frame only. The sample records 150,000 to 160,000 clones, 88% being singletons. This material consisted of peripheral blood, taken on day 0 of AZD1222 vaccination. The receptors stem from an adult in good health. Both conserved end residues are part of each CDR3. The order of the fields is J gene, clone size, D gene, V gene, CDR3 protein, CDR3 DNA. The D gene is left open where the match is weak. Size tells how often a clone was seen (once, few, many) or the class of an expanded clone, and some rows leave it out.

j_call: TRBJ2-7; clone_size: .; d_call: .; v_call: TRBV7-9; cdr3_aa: CASTGGGSSYEQYF; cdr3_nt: TGTGCCAGCACCGGGGGAGGCAGCTCCTACGAGCAGTACTTC
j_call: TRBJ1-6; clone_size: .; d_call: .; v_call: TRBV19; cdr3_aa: CASSEGGSNSPLHF; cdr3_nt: TGTGCCAGTAGTGAGGGGGGCTCTAATTCACCCCTCCACTTT
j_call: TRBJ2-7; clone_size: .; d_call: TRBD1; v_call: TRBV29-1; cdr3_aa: CSVEAQSGGEQYF; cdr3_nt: TGCAGCGTTGAAGCCCAGTCAGGGGGCGAGCAGTACTTC
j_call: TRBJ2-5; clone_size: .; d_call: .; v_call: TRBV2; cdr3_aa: CASMAPEGGETQYF; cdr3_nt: TGTGCCAGCATGGCCCCCGAGGGTGGGGAGACCCAGTACTTC
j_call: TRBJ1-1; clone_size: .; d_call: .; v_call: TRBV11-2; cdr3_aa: CASRQGVNTEAFF; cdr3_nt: TGTGCCAGCAGGCAGGGAGTGAACACTGAAGCTTTCTTT
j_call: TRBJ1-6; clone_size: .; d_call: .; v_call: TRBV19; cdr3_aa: CATRSGGVDNSPLHF; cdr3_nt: TGTGCCACGAGATCAGGAGGGGTCGATAATTCACCCCTCCACTTT
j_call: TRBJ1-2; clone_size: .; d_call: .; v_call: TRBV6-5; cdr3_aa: CASRGGTQTTTF; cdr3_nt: TGTGCCAGCAGGGGGGGGACCCAGACTACAACCTTC
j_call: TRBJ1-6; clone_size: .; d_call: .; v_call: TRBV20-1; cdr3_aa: CSASEGPGSPLHF; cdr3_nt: TGCAGTGCTAGTGAAGGGCCGGGGTCACCCCTCCACTTT
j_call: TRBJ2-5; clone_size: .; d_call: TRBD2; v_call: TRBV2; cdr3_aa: CASNRGLQETQYF; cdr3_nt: TGTGCCAGCAATCGGGGACTACAAGAGACCCAGTACTTC
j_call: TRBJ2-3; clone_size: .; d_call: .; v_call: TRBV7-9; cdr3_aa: CASSLATGLTDTQYF; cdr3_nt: TGTGCCAGCAGCTTAGCAACGGGCCTCACAGATACGCAGTATTTT
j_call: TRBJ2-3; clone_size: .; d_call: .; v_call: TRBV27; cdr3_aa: CASRSYADTQYF; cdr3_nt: TGTGCCAGCAGGAGCTACGCAGATACGCAGTATTTT
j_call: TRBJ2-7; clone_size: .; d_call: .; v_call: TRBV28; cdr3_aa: CASSPITPPYEQYF; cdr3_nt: TGTGCCAGCAGCCCCATTACGCCACCCTACGAGCAGTACTTC
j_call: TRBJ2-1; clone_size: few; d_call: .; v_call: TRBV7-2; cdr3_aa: CASSHRDTSLLDNEQFF; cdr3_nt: TGTGCCAGCAGCCATCGGGACACCTCTTTATTAGACAATGAGCAGTTCTTC
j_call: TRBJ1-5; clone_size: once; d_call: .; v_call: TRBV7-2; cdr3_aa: CASSFSDSGNQPQHF; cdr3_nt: TGTGCCAGCAGCTTTTCGGACAGCGGCAATCAGCCCCAGCATTTT
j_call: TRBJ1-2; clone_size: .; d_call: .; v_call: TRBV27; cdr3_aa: CASSPFPTGYGYTF; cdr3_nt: TGTGCCAGCAGTCCCTTTCCGACCGGGTATGGCTACACCTTC
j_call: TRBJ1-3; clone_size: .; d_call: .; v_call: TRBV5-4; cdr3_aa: CASSFHTQSSGNTIYF; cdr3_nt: TGTGCCAGCAGCTTTCACACTCAGAGCTCTGGAAACACCATATATTTT
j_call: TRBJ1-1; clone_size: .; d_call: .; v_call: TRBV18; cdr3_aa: CASSPPVFPGAAFF; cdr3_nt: TGTGCCAGCTCACCACCGGTCTTCCCCGGGGCCGCTTTCTTT
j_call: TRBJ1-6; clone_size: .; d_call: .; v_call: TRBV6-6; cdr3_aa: CASSPRRQDNSPLHF; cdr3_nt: TGTGCCAGCAGTCCTCGCCGACAAGATAATTCACCCCTCCACTTT
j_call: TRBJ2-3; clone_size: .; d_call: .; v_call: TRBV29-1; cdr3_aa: CSVRAPTDTQYF; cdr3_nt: TGCAGCGTGCGGGCCCCCACAGATACGCAGTATTTT
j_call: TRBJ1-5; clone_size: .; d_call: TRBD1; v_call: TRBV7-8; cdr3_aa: CASSGGQVVRNQPQHF; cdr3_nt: TGTGCCAGCAGCGGAGGACAGGTTGTCCGCAATCAGCCCCAGCATTTT
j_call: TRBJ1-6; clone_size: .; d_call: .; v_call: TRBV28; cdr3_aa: CASQTGDNSPLHF; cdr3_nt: TGTGCCAGCCAGACGGGGGATAATTCACCCCTCCACTTT
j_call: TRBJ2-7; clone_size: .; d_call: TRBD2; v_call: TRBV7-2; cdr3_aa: CASSLQAGVPYEQYF; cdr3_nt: TGTGCCAGCAGCTTACAAGCGGGGGTACCCTACGAGCAGTACTTC
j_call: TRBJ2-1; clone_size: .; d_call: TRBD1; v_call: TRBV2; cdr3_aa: CASSPGTGVYNEQFF; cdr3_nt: TGTGCCAGCAGTCCCGGGACAGGGGTTTACAATGAGCAGTTCTTC
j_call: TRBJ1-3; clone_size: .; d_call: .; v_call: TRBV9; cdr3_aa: CASSVDAAFYSGNTIYF; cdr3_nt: TGTGCCAGCAGCGTAGATGCGGCATTCTACTCTGGAAACACCATATATTTT
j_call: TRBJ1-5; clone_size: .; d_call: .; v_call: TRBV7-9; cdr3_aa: CASSAQGGQPQHF; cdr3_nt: TGTGCCAGCAGCGCCCAGGGCGGACAGCCCCAGCATTTT
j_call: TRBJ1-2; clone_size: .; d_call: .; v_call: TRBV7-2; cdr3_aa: CASSLTGGEANYGYTF; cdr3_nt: TGTGCCAGCAGCCTAACTGGAGGGGAAGCTAACTATGGCTACACCTTC
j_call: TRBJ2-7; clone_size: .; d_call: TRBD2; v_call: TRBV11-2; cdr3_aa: CASSLDQRGGSSYEQYF; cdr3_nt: TGTGCCAGCAGCTTAGACCAGCGGGGAGGGAGCTCCTACGAGCAGTACTTC
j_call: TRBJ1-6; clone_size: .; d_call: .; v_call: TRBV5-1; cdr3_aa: CASSPGLAHSPLHF; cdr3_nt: TGCGCCAGCAGCCCGGGTCTCGCCCATTCACCCCTCCACTTT
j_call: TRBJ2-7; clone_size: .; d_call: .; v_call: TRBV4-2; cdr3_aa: CASSQSSGNYEQYF; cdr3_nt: TGTGCCAGCAGCCAAAGTAGCGGAAACTACGAGCAGTACTTC
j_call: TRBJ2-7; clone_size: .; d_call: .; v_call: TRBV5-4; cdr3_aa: CASSFGQGGTYEQYF; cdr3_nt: TGTGCCAGCAGCTTCGGACAGGGAGGGACCTACGAGCAGTACTTC
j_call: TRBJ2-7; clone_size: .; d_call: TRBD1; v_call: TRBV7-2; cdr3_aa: CASSPYGGTGYEQYF; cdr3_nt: TGTGCCAGCAGCCCTTATGGGGGGACAGGCTACGAGCAGTACTTC
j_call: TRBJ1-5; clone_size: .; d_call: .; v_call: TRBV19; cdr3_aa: CASSDGVSSNQPQHF; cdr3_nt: TGTGCCAGTAGTGACGGGGTTTCTAGCAATCAGCCCCAGCATTTT
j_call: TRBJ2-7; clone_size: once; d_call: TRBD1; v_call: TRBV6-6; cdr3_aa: CASSPPRGRQGIRSSYEQYF; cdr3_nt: TGTGCCAGCAGTCCCCCGAGGGGGCGACAGGGAATAAGGAGCTCCTACGAGCAGTACTTC
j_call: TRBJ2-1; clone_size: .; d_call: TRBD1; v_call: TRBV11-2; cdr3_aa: CASSLHRGRYNEQFF; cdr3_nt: TGTGCCAGCAGCTTACACAGGGGAAGGTACAATGAGCAGTTCTTC
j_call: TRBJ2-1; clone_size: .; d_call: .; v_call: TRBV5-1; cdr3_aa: CASGGGGYNEQFF; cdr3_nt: TGCGCCAGCGGGGGCGGAGGCTACAATGAGCAGTTCTTC
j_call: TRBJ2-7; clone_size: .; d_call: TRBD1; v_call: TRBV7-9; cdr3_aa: CASSVTGAYEQYF; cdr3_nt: TGTGCCAGCAGCGTAACAGGGGCCTACGAGCAGTACTTC
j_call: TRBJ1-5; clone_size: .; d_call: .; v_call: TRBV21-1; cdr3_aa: CASSKRPGPCPHQPQHF; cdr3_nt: TGTGCCAGCAGCAAGCGTCCGGGGCCTTGCCCCCATCAGCCCCAGCATTTT
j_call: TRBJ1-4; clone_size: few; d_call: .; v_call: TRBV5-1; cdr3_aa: CASSPPGAATGEKLFF; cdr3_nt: TGCGCCAGCAGCCCACCCGGGGCCGCTACGGGGGAAAAACTGTTTTTT
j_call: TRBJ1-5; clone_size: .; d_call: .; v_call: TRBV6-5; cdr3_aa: CASSSTRNQPQHF; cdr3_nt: TGTGCCAGCAGCTCCACCCGGAATCAGCCCCAGCATTTT
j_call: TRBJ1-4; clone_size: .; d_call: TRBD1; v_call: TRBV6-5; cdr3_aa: CASRHRDRDSEKLFF; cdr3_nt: TGTGCCAGCAGACACCGGGACAGGGATTCCGAAAAACTGTTTTTT
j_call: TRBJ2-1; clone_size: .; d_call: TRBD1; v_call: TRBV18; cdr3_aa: CASSRGQGTDEQFF; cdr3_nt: TGTGCCAGCTCAAGGGGACAGGGAACCGATGAGCAGTTCTTC
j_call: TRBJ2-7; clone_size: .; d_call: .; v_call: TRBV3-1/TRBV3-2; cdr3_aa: CASSQNGGEQYF; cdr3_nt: TGTGCCAGCAGCCAAAATGGGGGGGAGCAGTACTTC
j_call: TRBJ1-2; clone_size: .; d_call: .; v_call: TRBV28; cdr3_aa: CASSPTRGYTF; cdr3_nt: TGTGCCAGCAGTCCGACCAGGGGCTACACCTTC
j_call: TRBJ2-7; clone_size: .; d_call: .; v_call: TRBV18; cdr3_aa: CASSPSVEGQYF; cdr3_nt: TGTGCCAGCTCCCCGTCGGTGGAGGGGCAGTACTTC
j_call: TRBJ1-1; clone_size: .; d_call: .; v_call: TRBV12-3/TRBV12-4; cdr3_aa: CASSYQRKAFF; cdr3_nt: TGTGCCAGCAGCTACCAGAGGAAAGCTTTCTTT
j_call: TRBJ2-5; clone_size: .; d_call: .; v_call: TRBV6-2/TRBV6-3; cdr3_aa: CASSKGGIQETQYF; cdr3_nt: TGTGCCAGCAGTAAGGGGGGGATCCAAGAGACCCAGTACTTC
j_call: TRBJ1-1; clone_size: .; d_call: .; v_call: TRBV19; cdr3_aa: CASSKSWRTEAFF; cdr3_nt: TGTGCCAGTAGTAAAAGCTGGAGAACTGAAGCTTTCTTT
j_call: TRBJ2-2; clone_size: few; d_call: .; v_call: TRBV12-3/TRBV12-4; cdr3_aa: CASRPLNTGELFF; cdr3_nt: TGTGCCAGCAGGCCTTTGAACACCGGGGAGCTGTTTTTT
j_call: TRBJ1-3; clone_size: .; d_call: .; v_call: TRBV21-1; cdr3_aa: CASSTTGSQTGNTIYF; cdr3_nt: TGTGCCAGCAGCACGACCGGGTCCCAGACTGGAAACACCATATATTTT
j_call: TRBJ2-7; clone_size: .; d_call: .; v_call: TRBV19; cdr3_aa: CASRLPYEQYF; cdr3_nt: TGTGCCAGTAGGCTCCCCTACGAGCAGTACTTC